This TCR beta chain was sequenced for a study of cytomegalovirus exposure and HLA in healthy donors. Findings and caveats of the study: Most TCR sequences were rare, but some public TCRs occurred in many donors. Certain sequence variants were highly shared and formed a cluster, and this cluster was likely a sequencing artifact. The availability of immune exposure information extended only to CMV serostatus.

This clone was seen a few times. Its antigen is unidentified. Unmatched junction bases numbered 5, after V lost 5 bases and J lost 3 bases. Germline V lookup: CDR1 SQVTM, CDR2 ANQGSEA. The length of the CDR3 is 13 residues. The PCR had 60 Vbeta and 13 Jbeta primers. Per the study methods: An analysis performed later counted 74 million or so unique TCR beta chains (approximately 12 million of them shared). The method was immunoSEQ multiplex PCR; TCRdb's version includes in-frame clones alone and lacks a portion of them. That table furnishes V, J and clone size, whereas the DNA furnished D and trimming. This sample has about 170,000 clones, with approximately 88% found just once.

This TCR derives from a boy between 2 and 10 years old in good health and CMV-seronegative. The sample consisted of PBMCs. The V gene is TRBV29-1, the J gene TRBJ1-1, with 8 bases identical to TRBD1. The chain's CDR3 is CSVKNRGYTEAFF. The DNA of the CDR3 is TGCAGCGTTAAGAACAGGGGGTACACTGAAGCTTTCTTT.